This T cell receptor (beta chain) was captured in a study of Ad26.COV2.S vaccination and SARS-CoV-2 variants. TCRdb keeps only in-frame clones here, not all; method: immunoSEQ multiplex PCR. The table lists 350,000 to 400,000 clones, 75% to 90% of them singletons, with 3% to 3.5% in the top ten. The treatment here: around 19 received Ad26.COV2.S at low or high dose, single or two shots; roughly five received placebo; per-sample allocation not given. Sampling took place 63 days after the first vaccine or placebo injection. The CDR3 is 14 residues long. The V and J ends lost 7 bases and 3 bases respectively, with 15 bases between them. Looked up from germline, CDR1 is MNHEY and CDR2 is SVGAGI.

The V and J genes are TRBV6-5 and TRBJ1-2; D unclear. The TCR originated in a person aged 18-65 years who received the Ad26.COV2.S COVID-19 vaccine or a placebo. This sample comprised peripheral blood, obtained in a trial of Ad26.COV2.S vaccine versus placebo. Here the CDR3 reads CASTQLDGYYGYTF. Written as DNA, the CDR3 is TGTGCCAGCACCCAACTGGACGGTTACTATGGCTACACCTTC.